The 11 T cell receptor beta chains listed next were all sequenced from one sample in a study of cytomegalovirus exposure and HLA in healthy donors. Measured with immunoSEQ multiplex PCR; TCRdb has only the in-frame clones, and not every one. The sample contains 130,000 or so clones, 70% to 90% of which appear only once. What was sequenced was PBMCs. The receptors come from a woman aged 25 to 39 in good health and CMV-seropositive.

The chain links TRBV28 to TRBJ1-2, with 8 bases matching TRBD1. Germline V CDR1 and CDR2: MDHEN, SYDVKM. Losses at the gene ends were 8 bases for V and 8 bases for J; bases not matched to a gene: 10. The CDR3 extends over 13 amino acids. CDR3 amino acids: CASQIQGAWGYTF. For the CDR3, the DNA is TGTGCCAGCCAAATCCAGGGGGCATGGGGCTACACCTTC.

This clone was observed a single time. The chain employs TRBV5-1 and TRBJ2-3; the match to TRBD1 covers 8 bases. Germline lookup yields CDR1 SGHRS and CDR2 YFSETQ. J gave up 4 bases and V 6 bases, and 1 base lay outside the gene matches. The CDR3 has 12 residues. The CDR3: CASKTGADTQYF. Written as DNA, the CDR3 is TGCGCCAGCAAGACAGGGGCAGATACGCAGTATTTT.

This chain uses TRBV27 with TRBJ2-7; 7 positions agree with TRBD2. The length of the CDR3 is 14 residues. Trimming cost V 6 bases and J 4 bases; bases outside gene matches: 9. Per the germline V gene, CDR1 is MNHEY and CDR2 is SMNVEV (reference sequence). The CDR3 reads CASSPGAGTYEQYF. In DNA, the CDR3 is TGTGCCAGCAGCCCGGGAGCGGGGACGTACGAGCAGTACTTC.

This clone appeared a single time. The chain combines TRBV10-2 with TRBJ2-7; D is uncertain. From germline, CDR1 is WSHSY and CDR2 SAAADI. CDR3 length equals 14 residues. The V end was cut by 2 bases, the J end by 1 base, with 9 bases between. The CDR3 loop is CASSEGRQSYEQYF. The CDR3, as DNA: TGCGCCAGCAGTGAGGGCAGACAATCCTACGAGCAGTACTTC.

The genes are TRBV7-4 and TRBJ2-1; TRBD2 aligns across 12 bases. Germline trimming cut 7 bases from V and 2 bases from J; bases unmatched to any gene: 9. Per germline, CDR1 SGHVT and CDR2 SQSDAQ. CDR3 length: 17 amino acids. DNA for the CDR3: TGTGCCAGCAACGACCGGCGACTAGCGGGAGCCTACAATGAGCAGTTCTTC. Amino acid sequence: CASNDRRLAGAYNEQFF.

V usage is TRBV27 and J usage is TRBJ2-2; 8 bases fit TRBD2. The CDR3 runs 16 residues. CDR1 is MNHEY and CDR2 is SMNVEV in the germline V gene (reference sequence). V shed 0 bases and J 4 bases; nucleotides not matched to a gene: 4. CDR3: CASSLSGLVSTGELFF. CDR3 DNA sequence: TGTGCCAGCAGTTTATCGGGACTAGTCAGCACCGGGGAGCTGTTTTTT.

This clone was recorded only once. V is TRBV2 and J is TRBJ2-4; 9 bases line up with TRBD1. Looked up from germline, CDR1 is SNHLY and CDR2 is FYNNEI. Losses at the gene ends were 7 bases for V and 6 bases for J; bases not matched to a gene: 1. The CDR3 has 12 residues. The DNA of the CDR3 is TGTGCCAGCAAGGACAGGGGAAACATTCAGTACTTC. It is translated as CASKDRGNIQYF.

This clone is a singleton in its sample. The chain couples TRBV6-5 to TRBJ2-3, with TRBD1 matching 9 bases. V gave up 0 bases and J gave up 3 bases; unmatched junction bases: 4. Germline loops: CDR1 MNHEY, CDR2 SVGAGI. The CDR3 covers 16 residues. The CDR3 loop reads CASSYSMGQGTDTQYF. Here the CDR3 DNA reads TGTGCCAGCAGTTACTCGATGGGACAGGGAACAGATACGCAGTATTTT.

This clone has only one observation. V usage is TRBV21-1 and J usage is TRBJ2-5; the table calls TRBD1, which could not be checked here. TRBV21-1 is a listed pseudogene. This CDR3 comprises 19 residues. The CDR3: CASIHPPGGPTLIQETQYF. The CDR3 DNA is TGTGCCAGCATCCACCCCCCAGGGGGTCCTACACTGATCCAAGAGACCCAGTACTTC.

V usage is TRBV13 and J usage is TRBJ2-3; D gene ambiguous. Germline V lookup: CDR1 PRHDT, CDR2 FYEKMQ (reference sequence). Trimming left V 5 bases short and J 0 bases short, with 6 bases between. The CDR3 has 13 residues. DNA of the CDR3: TGTGCCAGCAGCGAAGAGAGCACAGATACGCAGTATTTT. Its protein product is CASSEESTDTQYF.

This chain connects TRBV7-8 to TRBJ2-2, with a possible D match to TRBD2 (6 bases). Trimming cost V 1 base and J 9 bases, with 12 bases left between them. CDR1 SGHVS and CDR2 FQNEAQ come from the germline V gene. The CDR3 is 14 amino acids. For the CDR3, the DNA is TGTGCCAGCAGCTTAGACGAGGGGACTCGGGAGCTGTTTTTT. Translation: CASSLDEGTRELFF.